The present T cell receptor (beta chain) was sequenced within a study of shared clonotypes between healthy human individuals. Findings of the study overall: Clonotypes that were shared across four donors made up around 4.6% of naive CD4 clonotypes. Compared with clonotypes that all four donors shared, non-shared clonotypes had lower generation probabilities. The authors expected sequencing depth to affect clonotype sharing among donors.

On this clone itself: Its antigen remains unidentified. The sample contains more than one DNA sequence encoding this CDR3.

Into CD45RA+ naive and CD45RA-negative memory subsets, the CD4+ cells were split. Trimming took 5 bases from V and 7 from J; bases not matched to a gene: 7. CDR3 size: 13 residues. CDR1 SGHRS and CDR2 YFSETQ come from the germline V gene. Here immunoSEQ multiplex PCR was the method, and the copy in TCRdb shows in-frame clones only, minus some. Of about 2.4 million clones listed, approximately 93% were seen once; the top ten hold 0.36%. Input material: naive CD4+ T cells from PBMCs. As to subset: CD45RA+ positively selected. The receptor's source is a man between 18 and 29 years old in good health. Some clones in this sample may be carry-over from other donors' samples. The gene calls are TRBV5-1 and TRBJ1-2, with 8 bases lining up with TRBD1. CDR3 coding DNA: TGCGCCAGCAGTCCCGGACAGGGAGGTGGCTACACCTTC. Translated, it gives CASSPGQGGGYTF.